A single sample is the source of the 30 T cell receptor beta chains below, sequenced in a study of T-cell memory formation after mild COVID-19. TCRdb fed the 5' RACE reads into MiXCR, producing one record per CDR3 protein. The sample lists around 320,000 distinct CDR3 sequences; approximately 19% were seen once. The sample was PBMCs or a T cell subset sorted from them (not recorded which). Receptors were obtained from a man between 18 and 29 years old who had mild COVID-19 (a few samples of this study predate the infection). Cell type and time point are not known.

This chain connects TRBV19 to TRBJ1-2; D gene ambiguous. Germline V gene data show CDR1 as LNHDA and CDR2 as SQIVND (reference sequence). CDR3 length equals 14 residues. V lost 7 bases and J lost 5, with 17 bases in between. The CDR3 DNA reads as TGTGCCAGTACAGAGACCGGGGATTGGTATGGCTACACCTTC. Amino acid sequence: CASTETGDWYGYTF.

The gene calls are TRBV20-1 and TRBJ2-3; D gene uncertain. CDR1 and CDR2 (germline): DFQATT, SNEGSKA (reference sequence). The CDR3 spans 11 residues. V was clipped by 2 bases and J by 7 bases, with 7 bases between them. CDR3 sequence: CSARSWNTQYF. CDR3 coding DNA: TGCAGTGCTAGATCCTGGAATACGCAGTATTTT.

In this sample, this clonotype turned up many times. The V gene is TRBV5-1, the J gene TRBJ2-5; TRBD1 matches at 7 bases. There are 13 residues in the CDR3. Germline-derived CDR1 and CDR2 are SGHRS and YFSETQ. Unmatched junction bases numbered 0, after V lost 3 bases and J lost 1 base. CDR3 sequence (DNA): TGCGCCAGCAGCTGGACAGGCCAAGAGACCCAGTACTTC. Its translation: CASSWTGQETQYF.

The CDR3 DNA follows: TGTGCCAGCAGCCCCCACCCGGGACCCAAAAACCCCCCCTACGAGCAGTACTTC. It codes for CASSPHPGPKNPPYEQYF. The chain has TRBV9 and TRBJ2-7; D assignment may be TRBD1 or TRBD2 (5 bases each). There are 18 residues in the CDR3. The germline V and J ends were trimmed by 4 bases and 2 bases, with 25 bases remaining between them. From germline, CDR1 is SGDLS and CDR2 YYNGEE.

This clonotype showed up just a few times. The chain couples TRBV5-5 to TRBJ1-1; D remains unclear. The germline CDR1 and CDR2 sequences are SGHKS and YYEKEE (reference sequence). Trimming shortened V by 2 bases and J by 3 bases, and 8 bases separated the two germline ends. The length of the CDR3 is 13 residues. The CDR3 region has the DNA TGTGCCAGCAGCTTCAGTGGGCACACTGAAGCTTTCTTT. Amino acid sequence: CASSFSGHTEAFF.

This clonotype has only a few counts. The chain is built from TRBV20-1 and TRBJ2-7, with a possible D match to TRBD1 (6 bases). Germline loops: CDR1 DFQATT, CDR2 SNEGSKA (reference sequence). Trimming left V 4 bases short and J 6 bases short, with 16 bases between. CDR3 size: 13 residues. Here the CDR3 DNA reads TGCAGTGCTATCACAGGGTTGGCTGGCGAGCAGTACTTC. Translation gives CSAITGLAGEQYF.

This clonotype was seen a few times. The chain combines TRBV6-1 with TRBJ2-3; D unresolved. V lost 5 bases and J lost 5, with 8 bases in between. The CDR3 runs to 12 residues. The germline V gene encodes CDR1 MNHNS and CDR2 SASEGT. CDR3 bases: TGTGCCAGCAGTCCAGAGTTAGATACGCAGTATTTT. Residues: CASSPELDTQYF.

This clonotype was seen a handful of times. The CDR3 bases are TGTGCCATCAGTGACAGACAGGGGGACTATGGCTACACCTTC. It yields the protein CAISDRQGDYGYTF. The chain combines TRBV10-3 with TRBJ1-2; 9 bases map to TRBD1. The CDR3 is 14 amino acids. Germline CDR1 is ENHRY and CDR2 is SYGVKD. The junction had 2 bases not matched to a gene; V was cut back by 3 bases and J by 3 bases.

This clonotype has only a few counts. V and J are TRBV20-1 and TRBJ2-1; 9 nucleotides match TRBD2. The CDR3 loop spans 15 amino acids. Trimming removed 6 bases from V and 3 bases from J; junction bases left unmatched: 9. Germline V gene lookup returns CDR1 DFQATT and CDR2 SNEGSKA (reference sequence). The CDR3 loop reads CSASDIAGVYNEQFF. In DNA, the CDR3 is TGCAGTGCCTCGGATATAGCGGGGGTCTACAATGAGCAGTTCTTC.

This clonotype came up a few times. V and J are TRBV7-2 and TRBJ2-7; 10 bases are a match to TRBD2. Germline CDR1 is SGHTA and CDR2 is FQGNSA. Trimming took 7 bases from V and 0 from J; bases not matched to a gene: 6. This CDR3 region has 15 residues. The CDR3: CASILSGGASYEQYF. In DNA, the CDR3 is TGTGCCAGCATTCTCAGCGGGGGGGCCTCCTACGAGCAGTACTTC.

The V call is TRBV20-1, the J call TRBJ2-1; perhaps D is TRBD1 or TRBD2 (6 bases each). This CDR3 has 13 amino acids. Germline V gives CDR1 DFQATT, CDR2 SNEGSKA (reference sequence). Trimming stripped 1 base from V and 5 bases from J, with 9 bases between. This CDR3 is CSARGGANNEQFF. CDR3 sequence (DNA): TGCAGTGCTAGAGGGGGGGCCAACAATGAGCAGTTCTTC.

The chain employs TRBV24-1 and TRBJ1-5; 9 bases align to TRBD1. The CDR3 contains 14 residues. Germline CDR1 KGHDR, CDR2 SFDVKD. Germline trimming cut 4 bases from V and 6 bases from J; bases unmatched to any gene: 3. In DNA, the CDR3 is TGTGCCACCAGTGAGGGGGACAGGGTTCAGCCCCAGCATTTT. It is translated as CATSEGDRVQPQHF.

V and J are TRBV5-5 and TRBJ1-4; 9 bases agree with TRBD1. The CDR3 runs to 17 residues. Per germline, CDR1 SGHKS and CDR2 YYEKEE (reference sequence). V trimming: 0 bases; J trimming: 6 bases; junction bases outside the gene matches: 9. This CDR3 reads CASSLGDRELLDEKLFF. The CDR3 DNA is TGTGCCAGCAGCTTGGGGGACAGGGAGCTTCTGGATGAAAAACTGTTTTTT. Complete variable domain (other parts from reference TRBV5-5 and TRBJ1-4): DAGVTQSPTHLIKTRGQQVTLRCSPISGHKSVSWYQQVLGQGPQFIFQYYEKEERGRGNFPDRFSARQFPNYSSELNVNALLLGDSALYLCASSLGDRELLDEKLFFGSGTQLSVL.

The V gene is TRBV7-3, the J gene TRBJ2-1; 8 positions agree with TRBD1. This CDR3 has 14 residues. J gave up 6 bases and V 5 bases, and 6 bases lay outside the gene matches. Germline-derived CDR1 and CDR2 are SGHTA and FQGTGA. DNA for the CDR3: TGTGCCAGCAGCCTACAGGGGGAGAGCAATGAGCAGTTCTTC. Translation gives CASSLQGESNEQFF. Using reference TRBV7-3 and TRBJ2-1 for the parts outside the CDR3, the full variable domain is GAGVSQTPSNKVTEKGKYVELRCDPISGHTALYWYRQSLGQGPEFLIYFQGTGAADDSGLPNDRFFAVRPEGSVSTLKIQRTERGDSAVYLCASSLQGESNEQFFGPGTRLTVL.

This clonotype was seen a few times. The chain joins TRBV10-3 to TRBJ2-4; tentatively, D is TRBD2 (9 bases). V was trimmed by 3 bases and J by 8 bases, leaving 23 bases between them. This CDR3 is built from 17 residues. Per germline, CDR1 ENHRY and CDR2 SYGVKD. For the CDR3, the DNA is TGTGCCATCAGTGACCCTCAGGGGGCCGCGGGAGGGGACATTCAGTACTTC. This sequence encodes CAISDPQGAAGGDIQYF.

The V call is TRBV4-1, the J call TRBJ2-7; D assignment may be TRBD1 or TRBD2 (5 bases each). Germline V gene sequence: CDR1 MGHRA, CDR2 YSYEKL. This CDR3 comprises 18 residues. Deletions cut 4 bases from V and 0 bases from J, with 22 bases between. Written as DNA, the CDR3 is TGCGCCAGCAGCCTCCGCGGCGTGGGGGAGACGAGCTCCTACGAGCAGTACTTC. Translation gives CASSLRGVGETSSYEQYF.

The genes are TRBV7-2 and TRBJ2-4; 14 bases align to TRBD2. The ends lost 5 bases at V and 10 bases at J; junction bases unmatched: 13. CDR3 length equals 17 residues. CDR1 is SGHTA and CDR2 is FQGNSA in the germline V gene. This CDR3 is CASSVTGLAGAGIIQYF. CDR3 in DNA: TGTGCCAGCAGCGTAACGGGACTAGCGGGGGCCGGGATAATTCAGTACTTC.

This sequence joins TRBV12-3 or TRBV12-4 and TRBJ2-3, with D perhaps matching TRBD1 (5 bases). This CDR3 has 15 amino acids. Trimming stripped 6 bases from V and 4 bases from J, with 17 bases between. The CDR3 loop reads CASSFWSGSSDTQYF. CDR3 DNA: TGTGCCAGCAGCTTCTGGTCAGGGTCGTCAGATACGCAGTATTTT.

This rearrangement joins TRBV9 to TRBJ1-4; D perhaps matches TRBD1 (6 bases). CDR3 length: 15 residues. V was clipped by 2 bases and J by 4 bases, with 12 bases between them. CDR1 is SGDLS, CDR2 YYNGEE, per germline. The CDR3 loop is CASSVGGSFNEKLFF. Here the CDR3 DNA reads TGTGCCAGCAGCGTGGGGGGCAGCTTTAATGAAAAACTGTTTTTT. The full variable domain, completed using reference TRBV9 and TRBJ1-4, is DSGVTQTPKHLITATGQRVTLRCSPRSGDLSVYWYQQSLDQGLQFLIQYYNGEERAKGNILERFSAQQFPDLHSELNLSSLELGDSALYFCASSVGGSFNEKLFFGSGTQLSVL.

V usage is TRBV5-1 and J usage is TRBJ2-2, with 8 bases lining up with TRBD1. V lost 2 bases, J lost 7 bases, and 4 bases stayed unmatched. Germline values: CDR1 SGHRS, CDR2 YFSETQ. The length of the CDR3 is 14 residues. In DNA, the CDR3 is TGCGCCAGCAGCTTCCGGACAGGGCTCGGGGAGCTGTTTTTT. Encoded protein: CASSFRTGLGELFF.

V gene TRBV4-2 combines with J gene TRBJ1-2; 11 bases map to TRBD1. The V gene end was trimmed by 4 bases and the J gene end by 6 bases; junction bases not matched to a gene: 7. The CDR3 spans 15 residues. From germline, CDR1 is LGHNA and CDR2 YNFKEQ. The CDR3 here is CASSRQGGQGDGYTF. In DNA form, the CDR3 reads TGTGCCAGCAGCCGACAGGGGGGACAGGGGGATGGCTACACCTTC.

The sample holds a few counts of this clonotype. This chain joins TRBV20-1 and TRBJ2-3; 10 bases agree with TRBD1. With V trimmed by 4 bases and J by 5 bases, 3 bases remained unmatched. The germline V gene encodes CDR1 DFQATT and CDR2 SNEGSKA (reference sequence). CDR3 length: 13 amino acids. The CDR3 DNA reads TGCAGTGCTACGGACAGGGGGAAAGATACGCAGTATTTT. The encoded protein is CSATDRGKDTQYF.

This clonotype was found a few times. The rearrangement links TRBV5-1 to TRBJ1-1; D uncertain. Germline V lookup: CDR1 SGHRS, CDR2 YFSETQ. The CDR3 is 15 amino acids. Trimming cost V 3 bases and J 3 bases, with 15 bases left between them. The CDR3 DNA is TGCGCCAGCAGCTCCCTACCCGGAGGAGACACTGAAGCTTTCTTT. It is translated as CASSSLPGGDTEAFF.

The table lists this clonotype with a few counts. The chain couples TRBV4-2 to TRBJ2-3; 10 positions match TRBD2. V lost 5 bases to trimming and J lost 2 bases; unmatched junction nucleotides: 7. This CDR3 is built from 16 residues. Germline V gene sequence: CDR1 LGHNA, CDR2 YNFKEQ. CDR3 protein: CASSFLAGAYTDTQYF. DNA of the CDR3: TGTGCCAGCAGCTTCCTAGCGGGGGCCTACACAGATACGCAGTATTTT.

There are a few counts of this clonotype. J is TRBJ1-5 and V is TRBV20-1, with D possibly TRBD1 on 5 matching bases. Germline V CDR1 and CDR2: DFQATT, SNEGSKA (reference sequence). The CDR3 runs to 13 residues. Trimming removed 6 bases at V and 1 base at J, with 10 bases between. CDR3 DNA sequence: TGCAGTGCCATCCGGGACAGCAATCAGCCCCAGCATTTT. Translated, it gives CSAIRDSNQPQHF.

CDR3 nucleotides: TGTGCCAGCAGCCCTTTGCGGACTAGTTCCGATACGCAGTATTTT. Residues: CASSPLRTSSDTQYF. V and J are TRBV14 and TRBJ2-3; 7 bases align to TRBD2. Germline V gene lookup returns CDR1 SGHDN and CDR2 FVKESK. V lost 4 bases, J lost 6 bases, and 10 bases stayed unmatched. The CDR3 length is 15 residues.

The V gene is TRBV28, the J gene TRBJ2-3; D is undetermined. Trimming removed 6 bases from V and 0 bases from J, with 7 bases in between. This CDR3 spans 13 amino acids. Germline CDR1 reads MDHEN; CDR2 reads SYDVKM. The DNA for the CDR3 is TGTGCCAGCAGACATGGTAGCACAGATACGCAGTATTTT. This translates into CASRHGSTDTQYF.

This clonotype was seen a few times. The chain carries TRBV3-1 and TRBJ1-4, with D maybe TRBD1 (5 bases). The CDR3 spans 15 residues. The germline V gene encodes CDR1 LGHDT and CDR2 YNNKEL (reference sequence). The germline V and J ends were trimmed by 6 bases and 8 bases, with 19 bases remaining between them. This CDR3 reads CASRRRQTVAEKLFF. CDR3 sequence (DNA): TGTGCCAGCAGGCGAAGACAGACAGTCGCCGAAAAACTGTTTTTT.

This chain links TRBV12-3 or TRBV12-4 with TRBJ2-7, with 8 bases fitting TRBD2. J lost 0 bases, V lost 6 bases, and 7 bases had no gene match. The CDR3 runs 15 residues. CDR3: CASSILAESSYEQYF. CDR3 coding DNA: TGTGCCAGCAGCATACTAGCGGAGAGCTCCTACGAGCAGTACTTC.

The chain recombines TRBV30 with TRBJ2-3; D is unclear. The CDR3 runs 14 residues. V lost 1 base to trimming and J lost 3 bases, with 11 bases between them. In germline, CDR1 is GTSNPN, CDR2 SVGIG (reference sequence). CDR3 loop: CAWSGLFKTDTQYF. CDR3 sequence (DNA): TGTGCCTGGAGTGGACTTTTCAAGACAGATACGCAGTATTTT. The full variable domain, in which reference TRBV30 and TRBJ2-3 provide the parts outside the CDR3, is SQTIHQWPATLVQPVGSPLSLECTVEGTSNPNLYWYRQAAGRGLQLLFYSVGIGQISSEVPQNLSASRPQDRQFILSSKKLLLSDSGFYLCAWSGLFKTDTQYFGPGTRLTVL.